Presented here are 32 T cell receptor beta chains from one specimen sequenced in a study of technical replicates of blood from a few donors. The data were produced by immunoSEQ multiplex PCR, yet TCRdb's version contains in-frame clones alone and is incomplete. The repertoire consists of under 90,000 clones, with 90% to 95% occurring once and the leading ten covering about 0.25%. What was sequenced was T cells isolated from PBMCs. The receptors derive from a human donor in good health.

The chain has TRBV4-1 and TRBJ2-7, with D possibly being TRBD2 (6 bases). Germline CDR1 is MGHRA and CDR2 is YSYEKL. Trimming took off 6 bases at V and 0 bases at J, with 12 bases between the two ends. CDR3 length equals 14 residues. The CDR3 DNA follows: TGCGCCAGCAGGGGAGGAGGGAGCTCCTACGAGCAGTACTTC. This codes for CASRGGGSSYEQYF.

This clone was observed once. The chain uses TRBV27 and TRBJ2-7; TRBD2 aligns across 9 bases. Germline V gene lookup returns CDR1 MNHEY and CDR2 SMNVEV (reference sequence). J was trimmed by 3 bases and V by 2 bases; bases with no gene match: 8. The CDR3 length is 16 residues. DNA of the CDR3: TGTGCCAGCAGTTTAGGGCCGGGACTAGCTAACTACGAGCAGTACTTC. Amino acid sequence: CASSLGPGLANYEQYF.

The rearrangement joins TRBV4-1 to TRBJ1-1, with no clear D. Germline CDR1 reads MGHRA; CDR2 reads YSYEKL. Trimming left V 4 bases short and J 3 bases short, with 18 bases between. CDR3 length: 16 residues. The chain's CDR3 is CASSPGMWEKYTEAFF. CDR3 DNA: TGCGCCAGCAGCCCGGGGATGTGGGAAAAGTACACTGAAGCTTTCTTT.

The V and J genes are TRBV2 and TRBJ2-3; 9 bases are a match to TRBD1. The junction had 8 bases not matched to a gene; V was cut back by 7 bases and J by 6 bases. CDR3 length equals 14 residues. From germline, CDR1 is SNHLY and CDR2 FYNNEI. CDR3 coding DNA: TGTGCCAGCACTTACAGGGGGCAGCTGGATACGCAGTATTTT. It is translated as CASTYRGQLDTQYF.

The V and J genes are TRBV6-1 and TRBJ1-2; 10 bases match TRBD1. V lost 6 bases and J lost 2; bases outside the gene matches: 6. There are 15 residues in the CDR3. CDR1 is MNHNS and CDR2 is SASEGT in the germline V gene. The DNA of the CDR3 is TGTGCCAGCAGGACTTTGGGACAGGGGAACTATGGCTACACCTTC. Translating it yields CASRTLGQGNYGYTF.

The chain combines TRBV5-1 with TRBJ2-2; 9 nucleotides align to TRBD2. With 3 bases clipped from V and 4 bases from J, the junction kept 10 bases outside the gene matches. Germline V lookup: CDR1 SGHRS, CDR2 YFSETQ. The CDR3 is made up of 17 amino acids. CDR3 protein: CASSSGAGGLATGELFF. As DNA, the CDR3 is TGCGCCAGCAGCTCTGGTGCGGGAGGGCTGGCCACCGGGGAGCTGTTTTTT.

The chain carries TRBV6-5 and TRBJ1-4; 8 nucleotides match TRBD1. Germline assignment: CDR1 MNHEY and CDR2 SVGAGI. V trimming: 2 bases; J trimming: 3 bases; junction bases outside the gene matches: 5. The CDR3 is 16 amino acids. This CDR3 is CASSYLTGGPNEKLFF. The CDR3 DNA sequence: TGTGCCAGCAGTTACCTTACAGGGGGACCTAATGAAAAACTGTTTTTT.

This rearrangement joins TRBV5-6 to TRBJ2-2; unclear D gene. CDR1 SGHDT and CDR2 YYEEEE come from the germline V gene. The CDR3 covers 15 residues. The V gene lost 2 bases and the J gene lost 1 base, with 9 bases spanning the gap. CDR3 sequence (DNA): TGTGCCAGCAGCTTACGCTACTTGAACACCGGGGAGCTGTTTTTT. As protein: CASSLRYLNTGELFF.

The chain carries TRBV6-5 and TRBJ2-5; 11 positions agree with TRBD1. This CDR3 spans 16 amino acids. V was clipped by 2 bases and J by 5 bases; unmatched bases: 7. Germline V gene lookup returns CDR1 MNHEY and CDR2 SVGAGI. The CDR3 sequence: CASSYQDRGHVETQYF. The CDR3 coding sequence is TGTGCCAGCAGTTACCAGGACAGGGGGCATGTGGAGACCCAGTACTTC.

This clone was detected only once. The chain joins TRBV29-1 to TRBJ2-7; D remains unclear. This CDR3 has 15 amino acids. V was pared by 4 bases and J by 2 bases, with 18 bases between. Germline values: CDR1 SQVTM, CDR2 ANQGSEA. CDR3: CSVGGSRDRPYEQYF. The CDR3 coding sequence is TGCAGCGTTGGAGGCTCCCGTGACCGGCCCTACGAGCAGTACTTC.

The rearrangement uses TRBV6-1 and TRBJ1-5; D is possibly TRBD1 (5 bases). This CDR3 is 14 amino acids long. Deletions cut 6 bases from V and 3 bases from J, with 12 bases between. The germline V gene encodes CDR1 MNHNS and CDR2 SASEGT. As DNA, the CDR3 is TGTGCCAGCAGCCCTGACAGTATCAATCAGCCCCAGCATTTT. Protein product: CASSPDSINQPQHF.

This clone was detected once. The chain uses TRBV4-2 and TRBJ2-7; D ambiguous. The germline V and J ends were trimmed by 3 bases and 3 bases, with 15 bases remaining between them. CDR1 is LGHNA, CDR2 YNFKEQ, per germline. CDR3 size: 15 residues. The CDR3, as DNA: TGTGCCAGCAGCCACCGAGTAGCTACAAACTACGAGCAGTACTTC. Its translation is CASSHRVATNYEQYF.

V and J are TRBV6-1 and TRBJ1-2, with 12 bases fitting TRBD1. The germline V gene encodes CDR1 MNHNS and CDR2 SASEGT. Unmatched junction bases numbered 3, after V lost 6 bases and J lost 4 bases. There are 14 residues in the CDR3. In nucleotides, the CDR3 is TGTGCCAGCAGGGGGACAGGGGGCAGCTATGGCTACACCTTC. This gives the protein CASRGTGGSYGYTF.

This chain uses TRBV29-1 with TRBJ2-7; the D gene is possibly TRBD1 (7 bases). Germline V gives CDR1 SQVTM, CDR2 ANQGSEA. Trimming pared 3 bases from V and 5 bases from J, leaving 11 bases between. CDR3 size: 12 residues. Here the CDR3 DNA reads TGCAGCGTTGATCCAGGGGGGCACGAGCAGTACTTC. Its protein product is CSVDPGGHEQYF.

The chain recombines TRBV10-2 with TRBJ2-7; no firm D call. The CDR3 is made up of 12 amino acids. V lost 2 bases and J 6 bases, leaving 8 bases between the germline ends. Germline V CDR1 and CDR2: WSHSY, SAAADI. In nucleotides, the CDR3 is TGCGCCAGCAGTGAGCAAGCACCCGAGCAGTACTTC. Its translation: CASSEQAPEQYF.

This clone was observed a few times. This sequence joins TRBV7-2 and TRBJ1-5; TRBD1 might be the D (6 bases). The CDR3 is 13 amino acids. In germline, CDR1 is SGHTA, CDR2 FQGNSA. V gave up 5 bases and J gave up 6 bases, with 11 bases separating them. CDR3 residues: CASSTQGGQPQHF. DNA of the CDR3: TGTGCCAGCAGCACCCAAGGGGGTCAGCCCCAGCATTTT.

V gene TRBV7-9 combines with J gene TRBJ2-2; D gene ambiguous. The CDR3 has 13 residues. CDR1 SEHNR and CDR2 FQNEAQ come from the germline V gene (reference sequence). Deletions cut 5 bases from V and 1 base from J, with 5 bases between. Here the CDR3 reads CASSRQNTGELFF. The CDR3 DNA is TGTGCCAGCAGCCGACAGAACACCGGGGAGCTGTTTTTT.

The CDR3 loop reads CASSQGTSTNEKLFF. The CDR3 nucleotides read TGCGCCAGCAGCCAAGGGACTTCAACTAATGAAAAACTGTTTTTT. The V gene is TRBV4-1, the J gene TRBJ1-4; D unclear. Per the germline V gene, CDR1 is MGHRA and CDR2 is YSYEKL. The CDR3 contains 15 residues. Trimming took 1 base from V and 0 from J, leaving 6 bases between them.

This clone is a singleton in its sample. The J gene is TRBJ2-6, the V gene TRBV14, with D unresolved. Trimming took 0 bases from V and 1 from J, leaving 19 bases between them. Germline assignment: CDR1 SGHDN and CDR2 FVKESK. This CDR3 is built from 20 residues. This chain's CDR3 is CASSQDAIVTLPSGANVLTF. The CDR3 DNA follows: TGTGCCAGCAGCCAAGATGCGATTGTTACGCTGCCTTCTGGGGCCAACGTCCTGACTTTC. Using reference TRBV14 and TRBJ2-6 for the parts outside the CDR3, the full variable domain is EAGVTQFPSHSVIEKGQTVTLRCDPISGHDNLYWYRRVMGKEIKFLLHFVKESKQDESGMPNNRFLAERTGGTYSTLKVQPAELEDSGVYFCASSQDAIVTLPSGANVLTFGAGSRLTVL.

The chain joins TRBV29-1 to TRBJ2-1; the match to TRBD2 covers 8 bases. The CDR3 is 13 amino acids. CDR1 and CDR2 from the germline V gene are SQVTM and ANQGSEA. J was trimmed by 5 bases and V by 5 bases; bases with no gene match: 5. As DNA, the CDR3 is TGCAGCGTTTCTTCGGGACTAGACAATGAGCAGTTCTTC. Encoded protein: CSVSSGLDNEQFF.

This clone was recorded only once. This chain's CDR3 is CASSLFNGQNTEAFF. The CDR3 nucleotides are TGTGCCAGCAGCTTATTTAACGGACAGAACACTGAAGCTTTCTTT. The chain employs TRBV7-6 and TRBJ1-1, with D possibly being TRBD1 (5 bases). There are 15 residues in the CDR3. Germline V gene data show CDR1 as SGHVS and CDR2 as FNYEAQ. Trimming removed 2 bases from V and 1 base from J, with 11 bases in between.

The J gene is TRBJ1-2, the V gene TRBV4-1; 8 bases line up with TRBD1. Germline V gives CDR1 MGHRA, CDR2 YSYEKL. This CDR3 is built from 15 residues. J lost 8 bases, V lost 2 bases, and 10 bases had no gene match. The CDR3 loop is CASSQQGAGQWGYTF. For the CDR3, the DNA is TGCGCCAGCAGCCAACAGGGGGCAGGGCAGTGGGGCTACACCTTC.

This clone was recorded once. The V gene is TRBV10-1, the J gene TRBJ2-1, with 10 bases matching TRBD2. The germline V gene has CDR1 WNHNN and CDR2 SYGVQD (reference sequence). The V gene end was trimmed by 6 bases and the J gene end by 2 bases; junction bases not matched to a gene: 4. This CDR3 region has 15 residues. The chain's CDR3 is CASSILAGTYNEQFF. CDR3 bases: TGCGCCAGCAGCATACTAGCGGGAACCTACAATGAGCAGTTCTTC.

The chain joins TRBV2 to TRBJ1-1; tentatively, D is TRBD1 (5 bases). The CDR3 is made up of 13 amino acids. V was clipped by 1 base and J by 6 bases, with 9 bases between them. Looked up from germline, CDR1 is SNHLY and CDR2 is FYNNEI. The CDR3 coding sequence is TGTGCCAGCAGTGAAGGCAGGGTGGCTGAAGCTTTCTTT. Its protein is CASSEGRVAEAFF.

The chain uses TRBV7-7 and TRBJ2-1; 14 nucleotides agree with TRBD2. The length of the CDR3 is 17 residues. The germline V gene has CDR1 SSHAT and CDR2 FNYEAQ (reference sequence). The V and J ends lost 5 bases and 6 bases, in that order; junction bases with no gene match: 9. The CDR3 loop reads CASSPYPTSGRANEQFF. The CDR3 region has the DNA TGTGCCAGCAGCCCTTACCCGACTAGCGGGAGGGCCAATGAGCAGTTCTTC.

The V and J genes are TRBV14 and TRBJ1-2; D gene unclear. Trimming cost V 0 bases and J 7 bases, with 12 bases left between them. CDR1 is SGHDN, CDR2 FVKESK, per germline. This CDR3 comprises 14 residues. As DNA, the CDR3 is TGTGCCAGCAGCCAAGATCGACTTGTACGTGGCTACACCTTC. Translating it yields CASSQDRLVRGYTF. Combining the CDR3 with reference TRBV14 and TRBJ1-2 gives the whole variable domain EAGVTQFPSHSVIEKGQTVTLRCDPISGHDNLYWYRRVMGKEIKFLLHFVKESKQDESGMPNNRFLAERTGGTYSTLKVQPAELEDSGVYFCASSQDRLVRGYTFGSGTRLTVV.

The J gene is TRBJ2-7, the V gene TRBV10-3, with 9 bases lining up with TRBD2. With V trimmed by 5 bases and J by 0 bases, 14 bases remained unmatched. The CDR3 length is 18 residues. Germline CDR1 is ENHRY and CDR2 is SYGVKD. In DNA form, the CDR3 reads TGTGCCATCAGTCTTGGAGGGCTAGCGGGGACCTTCTCCTACGAGCAGTACTTC. It yields the protein CAISLGGLAGTFSYEQYF.

The chain has TRBV5-4 and TRBJ2-7; maybe TRBD2 (6 bases). CDR1 and CDR2 from the germline V gene are SGHNT and YYREEE (reference sequence). The CDR3 totals 15 residues. Trimming left V 3 bases short and J 3 bases short, with 16 bases between. CDR3 amino acids: CASSSGVSGDYEQYF. In DNA, the CDR3 is TGTGCCAGCAGCTCCGGCGTTTCGGGGGACTACGAGCAGTACTTC.

The CDR3 bases are TGTGCCAGCAGCCCCCCAGGGTACTCCTACGAGCAGTACTTC. Protein: CASSPPGYSYEQYF. The chain carries TRBV9 and TRBJ2-7, with D possibly matching TRBD1 (5 bases). Trimming left V 4 bases short and J 0 bases short, with 11 bases between. Germline V gives CDR1 SGDLS, CDR2 YYNGEE. The CDR3 consists of 14 residues. Together with reference TRBV9 and TRBJ2-7, the CDR3 gives the full variable domain: DSGVTQTPKHLITATGQRVTLRCSPRSGDLSVYWYQQSLDQGLQFLIQYYNGEERAKGNILERFSAQQFPDLHSELNLSSLELGDSALYFCASSPPGYSYEQYFGPGTRLTVT.

J is TRBJ1-1 and V is TRBV5-6, with a weak D call TRBD1 (6 bases). The length of the CDR3 is 16 residues. Trimming shortened V by 7 bases and J by 0 bases, and 19 bases separated the two germline ends. The germline V gene has CDR1 SGHDT and CDR2 YYEEEE. The CDR3: CASAGTSTWLNTEAFF. In DNA form, the CDR3 reads TGTGCCAGCGCCGGGACATCCACATGGTTGAACACTGAAGCTTTCTTT.

J is TRBJ2-1 and V is TRBV19, with 11 bases identical to TRBD2. J gave up 6 bases and V 5 bases, and 3 bases lay outside the gene matches. The CDR3 totals 14 residues. Germline V lookup: CDR1 LNHDA, CDR2 SQIVND (reference sequence). The CDR3 is CASSLAGGANEQFF. The CDR3 DNA follows: TGTGCCAGTAGTCTAGCGGGAGGAGCCAATGAGCAGTTCTTC.

The V gene is TRBV10-1, the J gene TRBJ2-1, with D perhaps matching TRBD2 (6 bases). V was trimmed by 2 bases and J by 7 bases, leaving 18 bases between them. The CDR3 extends over 16 amino acids. Germline assignment: CDR1 WNHNN and CDR2 SYGVQD (reference sequence). The CDR3 is CASSEADVAGSNEQFF. The CDR3, as DNA: TGCGCCAGCAGTGAGGCCGACGTAGCCGGGAGTAATGAGCAGTTCTTC.